These T cell receptor beta chains were read from a single sample in a study of blood T cell repertoires in COVID-19. This table comes from immunoSEQ multiplex PCR, and its TCRdb copy is limited to in-frame clones, with some not included. The data show over 95,000 clones, 70% to 80% seen once. Sequenced material: peripheral blood. The receptors were gathered from a woman older than 75 with active or convalescent COVID-19. CDR3s include the opening cysteine and the closing phenylalanine or tryptophan. Fields, in order: V gene, J gene, CDR3 length, D gene, clone size, CDR3 DNA, CDR3 protein. The D gene is left open where the match is weak. Clone size appears in some rows only: once, few, many, or a class for an expanded clone.

V: TRBV21-1; J: TRBJ2-2; length: 17; D: -; size: -; DNA: TGTGCCAGCACCCACTCGGAGGGAAGGGAGAACACCGGGGAGCTGTTTTTT; CDR3: CASTHSEGRENTGELFF
V: TRBV5-8; J: TRBJ1-1; length: 14; D: -; size: -; DNA: TGTGCCAGCAGCTTGTTTGTCAGGGACACTGAAGCTTTCTTT; CDR3: CASSLFVRDTEAFF
V: TRBV10-2; J: TRBJ1-3; length: 14; D: -; size: -; DNA: TGCGCCACGAAGATTGGGGGGTCTGGAAACACCATATATTTT; CDR3: CATKIGGSGNTIYF
V: TRBV5-8; J: TRBJ1-1; length: 14; D: TRBD1; size: -; DNA: TGTGCCAGCAGCCGACAGGGTGTTGGGGCTGAAGCTTTCTTT; CDR3: CASSRQGVGAEAFF
V: TRBV15; J: TRBJ2-3; length: 13; D: -; size: -; DNA: TGTGCCACCCAGCCGGGTATCACAGATACGCAGTATTTT; CDR3: CATQPGITDTQYF
V: TRBV7-2; J: TRBJ2-3; length: 15; D: -; size: -; DNA: TGTGCCAGCAGCTTAGTAACAGGGATCACAGATACGCAGTATTTT; CDR3: CASSLVTGITDTQYF
V: TRBV3-1/TRBV3-2; J: TRBJ2-7; length: 14; D: -; size: -; DNA: TGTGCCAGCAGCCAAGTGCGACTAGGCTACGAGCAGTACTTC; CDR3: CASSQVRLGYEQYF
V: TRBV18; J: TRBJ2-6; length: 13; D: TRBD1; size: few; DNA: TGTGCCAGCTCACAGACAGGGTTGAACGTCCTGACTTTC; CDR3: CASSQTGLNVLTF
V: TRBV7-9; J: TRBJ2-1; length: 12; D: -; size: -; DNA: TGTGCCAGCAGCTTAGCGATAGGGGGGCAGTTCTTC; CDR3: CASSLAIGGQFF
V: TRBV29-1; J: TRBJ2-5; length: 13; D: -; size: once; DNA: TGCAGCGTTGATGGGTCCGGGGGTGAGACCCAGTACTTC; CDR3: CSVDGSGGETQYF
V: TRBV14; J: TRBJ2-7; length: 14; D: -; size: once; DNA: TGTGCCAGCAGCCAAGGCCTACTAGGCTACGAGCAGTACTTC; CDR3: CASSQGLLGYEQYF
V: TRBV25-1; J: TRBJ1-6; length: 14; D: -; size: -; DNA: TGTGCCAGCGGATACAGTAGCGCGAATTCACCCCTCCACTTT; CDR3: CASGYSSANSPLHF
V: TRBV5-4; J: TRBJ2-2; length: 16; D: -; size: -; DNA: TGTGCCAGCAGCTTGTCGGGACTGCTTTACACCGGGGAGCTGTTTTTT; CDR3: CASSLSGLLYTGELFF
V: TRBV28; J: TRBJ1-5; length: 13; D: -; size: -; DNA: TGTGCCAGCAGTTTGCAGGGCAGACAGCCCCAGCATTTT; CDR3: CASSLQGRQPQHF
V: TRBV6-5; J: TRBJ2-1; length: 14; D: -; size: -; DNA: TGTGCCAGCAGTTACAATGTAGTAGGGGGTGAGCAGTTCTTC; CDR3: CASSYNVVGGEQFF
V: TRBV6-6; J: TRBJ1-6; length: 16; D: TRBD1; size: -; DNA: TGTTGCACACAGGGGCCGCCTCCACCGTATAATTCACCCCTCCACTTT; CDR3: CCTQGPPPPYNSPLHF
V: TRBV15; J: TRBJ2-5; length: 15; D: TRBD1; size: -; DNA: TGTGCCACCAGCAGTACCGGACAGGGCCACGAGACCCAGTACTTC; CDR3: CATSSTGQGHETQYF
V: TRBV19; J: TRBJ1-5; length: 16; D: TRBD1; size: -; DNA: TGTGCCAGTAGTTCCTACGGACAGGGGTTGAATCAGCCCCAGCATTTT; CDR3: CASSSYGQGLNQPQHF
V: TRBV7-6; J: TRBJ2-1; length: 17; D: TRBD2; size: -; DNA: TGTGCCAGCAGCTTAGCGGGAGCGCGGGAGGCTTACAATGAGCAGTTCTTC; CDR3: CASSLAGAREAYNEQFF
V: TRBV5-1; J: TRBJ1-3; length: 13; D: -; size: -; DNA: TGTGCCAGCAGCTTGAGAGCTGGAAACACCATATATTTT; CDR3: CASSLRAGNTIYF
V: TRBV7-2; J: TRBJ2-2; length: 19; D: TRBD2; size: -; DNA: TGTGCCAGCAGTCCCCTCGGCGGGAGTGGGGGGTTGGCCACCGGGGAGCTGTTTTTT; CDR3: CASSPLGGSGGLATGELFF
V: TRBV10-1; J: TRBJ2-7; length: 14; D: -; size: few; DNA: TGCGCCAGCACCGACTGGACAGCCTCCTACGAGCAGTACTTC; CDR3: CASTDWTASYEQYF
V: TRBV6-5; J: TRBJ2-7; length: 14; D: TRBD2; size: -; DNA: TGTGCCAGCAGTTACTCGGGACTAGCTTACGAGCAGTACTTC; CDR3: CASSYSGLAYEQYF